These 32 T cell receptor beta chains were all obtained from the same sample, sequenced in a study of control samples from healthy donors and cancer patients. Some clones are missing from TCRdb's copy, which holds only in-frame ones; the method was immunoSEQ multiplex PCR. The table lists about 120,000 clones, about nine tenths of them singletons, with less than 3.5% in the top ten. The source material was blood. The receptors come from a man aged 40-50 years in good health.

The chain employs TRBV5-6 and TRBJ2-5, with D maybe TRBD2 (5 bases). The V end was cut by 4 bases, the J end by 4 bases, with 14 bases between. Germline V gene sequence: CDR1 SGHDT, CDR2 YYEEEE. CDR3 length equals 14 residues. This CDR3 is CASSKPGKGETQYF. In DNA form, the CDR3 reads TGTGCCAGCAGCAAGCCGGGAAAAGGAGAGACCCAGTACTTC.

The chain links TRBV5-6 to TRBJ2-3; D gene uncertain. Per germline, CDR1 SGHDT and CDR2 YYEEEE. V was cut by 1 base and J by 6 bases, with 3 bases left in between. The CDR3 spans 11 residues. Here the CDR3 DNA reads TGTGCCAGCAGCTTGCGGGATACGCAGTATTTT. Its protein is CASSLRDTQYF.

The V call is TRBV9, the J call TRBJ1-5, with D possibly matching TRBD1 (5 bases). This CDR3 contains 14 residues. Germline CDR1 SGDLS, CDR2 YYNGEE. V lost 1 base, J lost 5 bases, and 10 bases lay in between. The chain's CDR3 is CASSVSVGHQPQHF. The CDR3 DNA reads TGTGCCAGCAGCGTATCTGTGGGACATCAGCCCCAGCATTTT.

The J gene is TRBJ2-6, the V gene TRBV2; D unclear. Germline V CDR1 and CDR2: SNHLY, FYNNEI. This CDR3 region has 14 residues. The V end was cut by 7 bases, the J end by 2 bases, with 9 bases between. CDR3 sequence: CASTLRAGANVLTF. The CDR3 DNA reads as TGTGCCAGCACTCTCCGGGCTGGGGCCAACGTCCTGACTTTC.

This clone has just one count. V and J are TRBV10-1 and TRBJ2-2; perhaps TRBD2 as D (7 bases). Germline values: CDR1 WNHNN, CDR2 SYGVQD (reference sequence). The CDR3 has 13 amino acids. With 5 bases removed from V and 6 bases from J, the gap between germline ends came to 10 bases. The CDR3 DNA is TGCGCCAGCAGTAGAGGGGGGGCCGGGGAGCTGTTTTTT. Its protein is CASSRGGAGELFF.

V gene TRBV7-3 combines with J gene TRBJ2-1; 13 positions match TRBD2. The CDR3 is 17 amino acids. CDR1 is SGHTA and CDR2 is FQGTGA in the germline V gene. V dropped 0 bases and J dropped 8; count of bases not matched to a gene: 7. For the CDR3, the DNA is TGTGCCAGCAGCTTAACTCTCGGACTAGCGGGGGAGGATGAGCAGTTCTTC. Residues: CASSLTLGLAGEDEQFF.

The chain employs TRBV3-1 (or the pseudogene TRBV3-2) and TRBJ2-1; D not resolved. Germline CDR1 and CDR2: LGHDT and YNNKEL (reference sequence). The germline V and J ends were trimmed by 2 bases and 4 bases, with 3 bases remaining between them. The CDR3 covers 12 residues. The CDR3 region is CASSQSYNEQFF. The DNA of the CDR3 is TGTGCCAGCAGCCAATCATACAATGAGCAGTTCTTC.

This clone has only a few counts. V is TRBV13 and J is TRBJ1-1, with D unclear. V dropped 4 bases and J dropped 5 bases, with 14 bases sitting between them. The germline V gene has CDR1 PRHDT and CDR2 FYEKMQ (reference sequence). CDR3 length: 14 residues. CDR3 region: CASSSIRNATEAFF. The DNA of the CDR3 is TGTGCCAGCAGCTCTATCAGGAACGCTACTGAAGCTTTCTTT.

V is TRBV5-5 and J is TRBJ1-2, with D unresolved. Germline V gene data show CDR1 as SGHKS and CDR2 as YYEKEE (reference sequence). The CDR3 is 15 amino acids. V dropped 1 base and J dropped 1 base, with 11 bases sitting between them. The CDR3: CASSLLGSVNYGYTF. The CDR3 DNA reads TGTGCCAGCAGCTTGCTAGGGTCTGTTAACTATGGCTACACCTTC.

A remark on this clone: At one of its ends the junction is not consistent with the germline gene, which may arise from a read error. In nucleotides, the CDR3 is TGTGCCAGCAGCCTAGCCCGTACTACTGGGGCCAACGTCCTGACTTTC. Translating gives CASSLARTTGANVLTF. The V gene is TRBV7-2, the J gene TRBJ2-6; tentative D call: TRBD2 (5 bases). Per germline, CDR1 SGHTA and CDR2 FQGNSA. The CDR3 extends over 16 amino acids. The whole variable domain, remainder taken from reference TRBV7-2 and TRBJ2-6, is GAGVSQSPSNKVTEKGKDVELRCDPISGHTALYWYRQSLGQGLEFLIYFQGNSAPDKSGLPSDRFSAERTGGSVSTLTIQRTQQEDSAVYLCASSLARTTGANVLTFGAGSRLTVL.

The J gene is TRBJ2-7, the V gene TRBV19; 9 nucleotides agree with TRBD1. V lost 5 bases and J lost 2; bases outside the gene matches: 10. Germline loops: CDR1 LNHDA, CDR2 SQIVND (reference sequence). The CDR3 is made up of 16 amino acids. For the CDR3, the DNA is TGTGCCAGTAGTCTTAATCCGGGACAGGGACCCTACGAGCAGTACTTC. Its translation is CASSLNPGQGPYEQYF.

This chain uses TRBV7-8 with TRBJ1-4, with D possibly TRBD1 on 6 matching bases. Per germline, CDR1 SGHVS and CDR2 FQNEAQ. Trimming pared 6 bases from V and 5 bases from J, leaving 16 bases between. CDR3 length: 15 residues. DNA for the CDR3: TGTGCCAGCAGTCTCCCGGGGGCCGGGAATGAAAAACTGTTTTTT. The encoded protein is CASSLPGAGNEKLFF.

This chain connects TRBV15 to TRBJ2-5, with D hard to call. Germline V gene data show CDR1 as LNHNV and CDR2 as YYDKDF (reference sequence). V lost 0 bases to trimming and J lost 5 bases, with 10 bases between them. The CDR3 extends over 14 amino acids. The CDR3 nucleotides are TGTGCCACCAGCAGAGATGCCGTGCCGGAGACCCAGTACTTC. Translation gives CATSRDAVPETQYF.

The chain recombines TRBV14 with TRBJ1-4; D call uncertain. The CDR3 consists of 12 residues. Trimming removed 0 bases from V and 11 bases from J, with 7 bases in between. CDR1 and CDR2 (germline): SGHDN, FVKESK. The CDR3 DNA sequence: TGTGCCAGCAGCCAAGAAAGGCAGAAACTGTTTTTT. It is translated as CASSQERQKLFF. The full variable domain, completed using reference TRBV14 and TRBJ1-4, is EAGVTQFPSHSVIEKGQTVTLRCDPISGHDNLYWYRRVMGKEIKFLLHFVKESKQDESGMPNNRFLAERTGGTYSTLKVQPAELEDSGVYFCASSQERQKLFFGSGTQLSVL.

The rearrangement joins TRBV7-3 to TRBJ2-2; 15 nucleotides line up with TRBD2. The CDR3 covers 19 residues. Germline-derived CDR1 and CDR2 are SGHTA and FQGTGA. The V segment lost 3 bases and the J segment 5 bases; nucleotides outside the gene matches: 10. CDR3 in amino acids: CASSLEGLAGGSSTGELFF. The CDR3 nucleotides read TGTGCCAGCAGCTTGGAGGGACTAGCGGGGGGTAGTTCTACCGGGGAGCTGTTTTTT.

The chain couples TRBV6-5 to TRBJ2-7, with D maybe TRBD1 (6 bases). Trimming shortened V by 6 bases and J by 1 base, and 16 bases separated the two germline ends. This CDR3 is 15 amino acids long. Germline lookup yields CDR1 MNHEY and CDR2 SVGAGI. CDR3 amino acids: CASREGTTRSYEQYF. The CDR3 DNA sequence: TGTGCCAGCAGAGAGGGGACAACTCGATCCTACGAGCAGTACTTC.

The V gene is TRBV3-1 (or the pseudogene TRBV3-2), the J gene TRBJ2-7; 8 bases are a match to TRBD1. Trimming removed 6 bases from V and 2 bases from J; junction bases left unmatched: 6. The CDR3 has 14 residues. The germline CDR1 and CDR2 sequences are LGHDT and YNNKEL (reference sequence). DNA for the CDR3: TGTGCCAGCAGAGGGACAGGCATTGCCTACGAGCAGTACTTC. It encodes CASRGTGIAYEQYF.

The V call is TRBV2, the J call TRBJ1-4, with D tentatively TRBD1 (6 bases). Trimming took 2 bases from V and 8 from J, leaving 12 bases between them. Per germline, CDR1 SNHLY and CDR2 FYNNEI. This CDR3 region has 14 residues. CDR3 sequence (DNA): TGTGCCAGCAGTGAATGGGGGGCGCGGGAAAAACTGTTTTTT. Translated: CASSEWGAREKLFF. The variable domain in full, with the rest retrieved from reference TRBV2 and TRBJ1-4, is EPEVTQTPSHQVTQMGQEVILRCVPISNHLYFYWYRQILGQKVEFLVSFYNNEISEKSEIFDDQFSVERPDGSNFTLKIRSTKLEDSAMYFCASSEWGAREKLFFGSGTQLSVL.

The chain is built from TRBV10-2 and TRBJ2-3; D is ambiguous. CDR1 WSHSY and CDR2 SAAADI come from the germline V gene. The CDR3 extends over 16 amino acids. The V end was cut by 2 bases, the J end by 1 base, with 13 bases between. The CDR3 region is CASSEDSFGGTDTQYF. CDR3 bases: TGCGCCAGCAGTGAGGACTCCTTTGGGGGCACAGATACGCAGTATTTT.

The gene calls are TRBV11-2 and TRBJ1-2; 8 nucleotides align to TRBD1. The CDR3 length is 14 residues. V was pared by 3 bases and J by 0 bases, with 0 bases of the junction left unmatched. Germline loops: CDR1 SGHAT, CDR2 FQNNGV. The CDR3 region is CASSLGQANYGYTF. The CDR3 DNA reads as TGTGCCAGCAGCTTGGGACAGGCTAACTATGGCTACACCTTC. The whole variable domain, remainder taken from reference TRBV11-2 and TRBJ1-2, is EAGVAQSPRYKIIEKRQSVAFWCNPISGHATLYWYQQILGQGPKLLIQFQNNGVVDDSQLPKDRFSAERLKGVDSTLKIQPAKLEDSAVYLCASSLGQANYGYTFGSGTRLTVV.

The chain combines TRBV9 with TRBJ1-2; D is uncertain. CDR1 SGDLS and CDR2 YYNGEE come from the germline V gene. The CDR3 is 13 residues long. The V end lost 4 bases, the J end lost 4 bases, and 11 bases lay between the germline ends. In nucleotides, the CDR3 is TGTGCCAGCAGCTCAGATGGGTTCTATGGCTACACCTTC. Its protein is CASSSDGFYGYTF.

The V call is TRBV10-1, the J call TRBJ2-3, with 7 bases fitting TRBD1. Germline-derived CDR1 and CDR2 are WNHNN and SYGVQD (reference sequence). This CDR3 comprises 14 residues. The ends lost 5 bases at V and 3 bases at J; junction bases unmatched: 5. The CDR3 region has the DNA TGCGCCAGCAGTAGAGGGGGCGAGACAGATACGCAGTATTTT. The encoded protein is CASSRGGETDTQYF.

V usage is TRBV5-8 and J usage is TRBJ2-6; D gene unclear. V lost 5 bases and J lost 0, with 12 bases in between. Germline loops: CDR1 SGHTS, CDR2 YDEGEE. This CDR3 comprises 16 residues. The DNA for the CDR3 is TGTGCCAGCAGAATGATCGGTGGCTCTGGGGCCAACGTCCTGACTTTC. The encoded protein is CASRMIGGSGANVLTF. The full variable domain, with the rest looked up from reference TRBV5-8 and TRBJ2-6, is EAGVTQSPTHLIKTRGQQATLRCSPISGHTSVYWYQQALGLGLQFLLWYDEGEERNRGNFPPRFSGRQFPNYSSELNVNALELEDSALYLCASRMIGGSGANVLTFGAGSRLTVL.

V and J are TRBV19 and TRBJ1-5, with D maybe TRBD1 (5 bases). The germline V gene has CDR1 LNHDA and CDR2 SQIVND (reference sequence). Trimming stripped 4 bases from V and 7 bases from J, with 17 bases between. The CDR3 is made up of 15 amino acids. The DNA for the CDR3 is TGTGCCAGTAGTACAACAGGTGGGACTTGGCAGCCCCAGCATTTT. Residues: CASSTTGGTWQPQHF.

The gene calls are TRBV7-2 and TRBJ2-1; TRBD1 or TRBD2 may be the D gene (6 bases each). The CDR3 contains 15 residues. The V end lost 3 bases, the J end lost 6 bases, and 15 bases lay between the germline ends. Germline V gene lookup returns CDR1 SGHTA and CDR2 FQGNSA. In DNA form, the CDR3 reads TGTGCCAGCAGCTTGTCCCCGGGGGCAGGCAATGAGCAGTTCTTC. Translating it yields CASSLSPGAGNEQFF. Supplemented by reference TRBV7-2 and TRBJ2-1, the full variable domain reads GAGVSQSPSNKVTEKGKDVELRCDPISGHTALYWYRQSLGQGLEFLIYFQGNSAPDKSGLPSDRFSAERTGGSVSTLTIQRTQQEDSAVYLCASSLSPGAGNEQFFGPGTRLTVL.

CDR3 protein: CASSATRWNTEAFF. In DNA form, the CDR3 reads TGTGCCAGCAGTGCCACCCGTTGGAACACTGAAGCTTTCTTT. The chain employs TRBV28 and TRBJ1-1, with no clear D. CDR3 length: 14 amino acids. V lost 5 bases and J lost 1, with 11 bases in between. Germline lookup yields CDR1 MDHEN and CDR2 SYDVKM.

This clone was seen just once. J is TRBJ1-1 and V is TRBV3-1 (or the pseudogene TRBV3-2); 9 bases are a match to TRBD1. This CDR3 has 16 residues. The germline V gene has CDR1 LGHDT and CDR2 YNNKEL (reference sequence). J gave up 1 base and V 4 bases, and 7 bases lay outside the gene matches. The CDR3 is CASSPQWGQGNTEAFF. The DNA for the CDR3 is TGTGCCAGCAGCCCCCAGTGGGGACAGGGGAACACTGAAGCTTTCTTT.

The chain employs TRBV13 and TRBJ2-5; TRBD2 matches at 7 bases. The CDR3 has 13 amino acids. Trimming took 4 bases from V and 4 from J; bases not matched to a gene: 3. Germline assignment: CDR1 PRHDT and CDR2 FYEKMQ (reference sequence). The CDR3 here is CASSSLAAETQYF. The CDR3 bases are TGTGCCAGCAGCTCCCTAGCGGCAGAGACCCAGTACTTC.

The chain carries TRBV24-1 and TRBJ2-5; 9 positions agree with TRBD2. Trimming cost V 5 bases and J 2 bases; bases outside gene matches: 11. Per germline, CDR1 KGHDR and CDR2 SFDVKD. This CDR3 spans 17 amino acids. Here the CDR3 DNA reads TGTGCCACCAGTGTTTCCCACGCGGGGGGGAGGCAAGAGACCCAGTACTTC. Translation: CATSVSHAGGRQETQYF.

In nucleotides, the CDR3 is TGTGCCAGCAGTGAGTCCCACAGGGACCCGCAGTATTTT. This sequence encodes CASSESHRDPQYF. The chain carries TRBV6-4 and TRBJ2-3; D is possibly TRBD1 (6 bases). Trimming took 3 bases from V and 10 from J, leaving 14 bases between them. Germline assignment: CDR1 MRHNA and CDR2 SNTAGT. The CDR3 consists of 13 residues.

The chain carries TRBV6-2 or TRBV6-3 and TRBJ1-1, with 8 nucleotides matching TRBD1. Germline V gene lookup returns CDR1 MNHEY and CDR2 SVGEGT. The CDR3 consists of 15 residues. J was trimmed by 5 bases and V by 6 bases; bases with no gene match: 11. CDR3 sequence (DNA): TGTGCCAGCAGCCCCTACATGGACAGGGCAACTGAAGCTTTCTTT. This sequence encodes CASSPYMDRATEAFF.

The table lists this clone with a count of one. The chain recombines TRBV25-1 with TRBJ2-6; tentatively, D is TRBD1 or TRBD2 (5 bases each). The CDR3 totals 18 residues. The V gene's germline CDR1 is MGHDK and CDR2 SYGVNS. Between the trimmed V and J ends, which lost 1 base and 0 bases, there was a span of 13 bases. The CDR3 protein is CASSESRVRDSGANVLTF. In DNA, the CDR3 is TGTGCCAGCAGTGAATCCAGGGTCCGGGACTCTGGGGCCAACGTCCTGACTTTC.